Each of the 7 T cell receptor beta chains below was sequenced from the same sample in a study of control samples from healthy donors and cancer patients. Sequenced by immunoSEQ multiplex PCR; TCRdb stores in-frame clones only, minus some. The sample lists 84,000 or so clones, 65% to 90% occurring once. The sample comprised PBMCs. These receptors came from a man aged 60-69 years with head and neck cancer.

The CDR3 DNA is TGTGCCAGTAGTGGTCGTATAGGGATAATCTACGAGCAGTACTTC. Translating gives CASSGRIGIIYEQYF. J is TRBJ2-7 and V is TRBV19; the D is unclear. Trimming pared 5 bases from V and 3 bases from J, leaving 17 bases between. Germline V gives CDR1 LNHDA, CDR2 SQIVND (reference sequence). This CDR3 is 15 amino acids long.

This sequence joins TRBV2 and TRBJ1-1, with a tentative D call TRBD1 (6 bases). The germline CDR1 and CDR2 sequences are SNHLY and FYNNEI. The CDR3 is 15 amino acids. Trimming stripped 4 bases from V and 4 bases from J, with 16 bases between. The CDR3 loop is CASSVQGQRSTEAFF. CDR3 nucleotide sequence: TGTGCCAGCAGTGTACAGGGCCAGCGGTCCACTGAAGCTTTCTTT.

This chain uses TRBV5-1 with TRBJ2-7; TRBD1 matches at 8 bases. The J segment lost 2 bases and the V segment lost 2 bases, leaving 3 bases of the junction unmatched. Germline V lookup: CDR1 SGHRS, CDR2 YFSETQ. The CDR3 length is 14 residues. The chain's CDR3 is CASSLGQGPYEQYF. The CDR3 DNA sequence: TGCGCCAGCAGCTTAGGACAGGGCCCCTACGAGCAGTACTTC.

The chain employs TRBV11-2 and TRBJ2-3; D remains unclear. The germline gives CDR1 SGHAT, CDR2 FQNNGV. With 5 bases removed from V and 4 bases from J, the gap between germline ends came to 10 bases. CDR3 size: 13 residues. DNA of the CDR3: TGTGCCAGCAGCCACCCGGCACCAGATACGCAGTATTTT. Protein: CASSHPAPDTQYF. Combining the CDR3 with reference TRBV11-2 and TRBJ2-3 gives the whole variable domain EAGVAQSPRYKIIEKRQSVAFWCNPISGHATLYWYQQILGQGPKLLIQFQNNGVVDDSQLPKDRFSAERLKGVDSTLKIQPAKLEDSAVYLCASSHPAPDTQYFGPGTRLTVL.

Written as DNA, the CDR3 is TGTGCCAGTAGTATAGTCACACAGACTGCTCGGGAACCCCTCCACTTT. It specifies CASSIVTQTAREPLHF. The genes are TRBV19 and TRBJ1-6; D uncertain. The V end was cut by 1 base, the J end by 12 bases, with 19 bases between. Per germline, CDR1 LNHDA and CDR2 SQIVND (reference sequence). CDR3 size: 16 residues.

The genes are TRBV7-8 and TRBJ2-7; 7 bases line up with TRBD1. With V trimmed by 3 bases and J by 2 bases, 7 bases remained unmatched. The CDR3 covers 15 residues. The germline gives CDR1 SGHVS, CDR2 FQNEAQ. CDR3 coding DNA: TGTGCCAGCAGCTTGATGATGGGGACAGCCTACGAGCAGTACTTC. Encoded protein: CASSLMMGTAYEQYF. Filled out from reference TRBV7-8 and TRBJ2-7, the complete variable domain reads GAGVSQSPRYKVAKRGQDVALRCDPISGHVSLFWYQQALGQGPEFLTYFQNEAQLDKSGLPSDRFFAERPEGSVSTLKIQRTQQEDSAVYLCASSLMMGTAYEQYFGPGTRLTVT.

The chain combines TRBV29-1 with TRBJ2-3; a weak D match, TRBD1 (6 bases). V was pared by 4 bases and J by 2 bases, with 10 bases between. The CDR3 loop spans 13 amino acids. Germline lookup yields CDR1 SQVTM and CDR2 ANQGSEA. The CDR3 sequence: CSVGGLFTDTQYF. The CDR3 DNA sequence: TGCAGCGTTGGGGGGCTCTTCACAGATACGCAGTATTTT.